These 21 T cell receptor beta chains were all obtained from the same sample, sequenced in a study of blood T cell repertoires in COVID-19. Here immunoSEQ multiplex PCR was the method, and the copy in TCRdb shows in-frame clones only, minus some. The table shows around 68,000 clones, with over 75% occurring only once. The sequencing sample was made of peripheral blood. The receptors come from a man in his fifties with active COVID-19.

V is TRBV24-1 and J is TRBJ2-3; 7 bases fit TRBD2. This CDR3 comprises 16 residues. Trimming cost V 3 bases and J 0 bases; bases outside gene matches: 5. CDR1 and CDR2 (germline): KGHDR, SFDVKD. The CDR3 bases are TGTGCCACCAGTGATACAAAGCGGGGAAGCACAGATACGCAGTATTTT. Its protein is CATSDTKRGSTDTQYF.

The chain combines TRBV9 with TRBJ2-1, with 8 bases aligning to TRBD1. The germline gives CDR1 SGDLS, CDR2 YYNGEE. This CDR3 is 17 amino acids long. The V segment lost 0 bases and the J segment 3 bases; nucleotides outside the gene matches: 8. The CDR3, as DNA: TGTGCCAGCAGCGTAGCCCGGGACAGGCTCAGCTACAATGAGCAGTTCTTC. Translation gives CASSVARDRLSYNEQFF.

The chain couples TRBV6-5 to TRBJ2-5; 7 positions agree with TRBD1. J gave up 5 bases and V 5 bases, and 5 bases lay outside the gene matches. Per germline, CDR1 MNHEY and CDR2 SVGAGI. CDR3 size: 13 residues. The CDR3 nucleotides are TGTGCCAGCAGTCGGGACAGCGTGGAGACCCAGTACTTC. This sequence encodes CASSRDSVETQYF.

Notes on this clone: No DNA is shown, since the ends of the CDR3 on it are uncertain; the CDR3 is the one TCRdb lists. This chain connects TRBV10-1 to TRBJ1-6; whether TRBD1, the table's D call, matches the DNA was not checked. The length of the CDR3 is 15 amino acids, counting both ends. Germline V gives CDR1 WNHNN, CDR2 SYGVQD (reference sequence). CDR3 in amino acids: CASSTSGTGNSPLHF.

The chain has TRBV18 and TRBJ2-1; D gene ambiguous. Germline V gene lookup returns CDR1 KGHSH and CDR2 LQKENI. The CDR3 extends over 14 amino acids. Trimming removed 3 bases at V and 0 bases at J, with 6 bases between. CDR3 coding DNA: TGTGCCAGCTCACCGTCAAACTCCTACAATGAGCAGTTCTTC. As protein: CASSPSNSYNEQFF.

This clone has a single count. The chain links TRBV30 to TRBJ1-3, with 7 bases that match TRBD1. Germline values: CDR1 GTSNPN, CDR2 SVGIG (reference sequence). The trim removed 0 bases at V and 5 bases at J, leaving 16 bases unmatched. The CDR3 is made up of 18 amino acids. The CDR3 sequence is CAWSVPGGSWTGRNTIYF. The CDR3, as DNA: TGTGCCTGGAGTGTACCCGGGGGTTCATGGACAGGCCGAAACACCATATATTTT.

The chain links TRBV20-1 to TRBJ2-2; 7 nucleotides align to TRBD2. Germline CDR1 and CDR2: DFQATT and SNEGSKA (reference sequence). The CDR3 runs to 14 residues. J lost 5 bases, V lost 3 bases, and 6 bases had no gene match. The CDR3 DNA follows: TGCAGTGCTAGTATGGCTAGCGGAACCGGGGAGCTGTTTTTT. Amino acid sequence: CSASMASGTGELFF.

The chain links TRBV5-1 to TRBJ2-1; D may be TRBD1 (5 bases). The CDR3 contains 14 residues. Trimming left V 0 bases short and J 7 bases short, with 11 bases between. Germline V gene data show CDR1 as SGHRS and CDR2 as YFSETQ. The CDR3 here is CASSLGTQGNEQFF. CDR3 nucleotides: TGCGCCAGCAGCTTGGGGACACAAGGGAATGAGCAGTTCTTC.

The chain combines TRBV12-5 with TRBJ2-6, with 9 bases that match TRBD1. The V gene end was trimmed by 0 bases and the J gene end by 0 bases; junction bases not matched to a gene: 9. The germline gives CDR1 LGHNT, CDR2 FRNRAP. The CDR3 totals 20 residues. In nucleotides, the CDR3 is TGTGCTAGTGGTTTGGTCCCTCTGGGACAGGGCCCCTCTGGGGCCAACGTCCTGACTTTC. This gives the protein CASGLVPLGQGPSGANVLTF.

V and J are TRBV6-2 or TRBV6-3 and TRBJ2-1, with TRBD2 identical over 9 bases. The CDR3 is 15 amino acids. The ends lost 2 bases at V and 8 bases at J; junction bases unmatched: 7. Germline V gives CDR1 MNHEY, CDR2 SVGEGT. This chain's CDR3 is CASSYDSGSGYEQFF. The CDR3 bases are TGTGCCAGCAGTTACGATAGCGGGAGCGGCTATGAGCAGTTCTTC.

With regard to this clone: Sequence at one end of the junction differs from germline and may be a read error. The rearrangement joins TRBV7-3 to TRBJ2-3, with no clear D. Looked up from germline, CDR1 is SGHTA and CDR2 is FQGTGA. This CDR3 has 15 residues. CDR3 residues: CASSLTARPTDTQYF. The DNA for the CDR3 is TGTGCCAGCAGCCTAACGGCCAGGCCCACAGATACGCAGTATTTT.

This chain uses TRBV5-3 with TRBJ2-1, with a weak D call TRBD2 (7 bases). TRBV5-3 is noted as an ORF with a role that remains uncertain. The CDR3 extends over 16 amino acids. V lost 0 bases, J lost 4 bases, and 14 bases lay in between. The CDR3 loop reads CARSLASGGRYNEQFF. As DNA, the CDR3 is TGTGCCAGAAGCTTGGCGTCGGGGGGCCGGTACAATGAGCAGTTCTTC.

This clone is a singleton in its sample. The V gene is TRBV6-4, the J gene TRBJ1-2; TRBD1 matches at 7 bases. The germline V gene encodes CDR1 MRHNA and CDR2 SNTAGT. The length of the CDR3 is 15 residues. The V gene end was trimmed by 3 bases and the J gene end by 0 bases; junction bases not matched to a gene: 4. The CDR3 nucleotides are TGTGCCAGCAGTGAAACCGGGACAGCTAACTATGGCTACACCTTC. Encoded protein: CASSETGTANYGYTF.

The CDR3 is CASSLQGGRNEKLFF. CDR3 nucleotide sequence: TGTGCCAGCAGCTTACAGGGAGGGCGTAATGAAAAACTGTTTTTT. The V gene is TRBV7-2, the J gene TRBJ1-4, with D possibly TRBD1 on 5 matching bases. Germline lookup yields CDR1 SGHTA and CDR2 FQGNSA. V lost 2 bases to trimming and J lost 4 bases, with 11 bases between them. This CDR3 spans 15 amino acids. The variable domain in full, completed from reference TRBV7-2 and TRBJ1-4, reads GAGVSQSPSNKVTEKGKDVELRCDPISGHTALYWYRQSLGQGLEFLIYFQGNSAPDKSGLPSDRFSAERTGGSVSTLTIQRTQQEDSAVYLCASSLQGGRNEKLFFGSGTQLSVL.

In its sample, this clone was seen once. The chain carries TRBV4-3 and TRBJ1-2; D is unclear. Per the germline V gene, CDR1 is LGHNA and CDR2 is YSLEER. Trimming left V 0 bases short and J 6 bases short, with 14 bases between. This CDR3 has 15 amino acids. The CDR3 loop reads CASSQEVELVNGYTF. In DNA, the CDR3 is TGCGCCAGCAGCCAAGAAGTGGAGCTGGTGAATGGCTACACCTTC.

J is TRBJ2-3 and V is TRBV25-1; maybe TRBD1 (5 bases). The CDR3 covers 16 residues. Between the trimmed V and J ends, which lost 0 bases and 0 bases, there was a span of 10 bases. Germline assignment: CDR1 MGHDK and CDR2 SYGVNS. CDR3 region: CASSEYIGASTDTQYF. CDR3 coding DNA: TGTGCCAGCAGTGAATATATAGGGGCTAGCACAGATACGCAGTATTTT.

This clone was detected only a few times. The V call is TRBV5-1, the J call TRBJ1-2, with 10 nucleotides matching TRBD1. The CDR3 totals 15 residues. Germline values: CDR1 SGHRS, CDR2 YFSETQ. V shed 5 bases, J shed 4 bases, and the junction held 8 bases outside the gene matches. In DNA form, the CDR3 reads TGCGCCAGCAGTGAACTGGGACAGGGGACCTATGGCTACACCTTC. Protein product: CASSELGQGTYGYTF.

The CDR3 spells CASSPYRDRANTEAFF. The CDR3 DNA sequence: TGTGCCAGCTCACCCTATAGGGACAGGGCAAACACTGAAGCTTTCTTT. V usage is TRBV18 and J usage is TRBJ1-1, with 9 bases fitting TRBD1. With 3 bases clipped from V and 2 bases from J, the junction kept 7 bases outside the gene matches. In germline, CDR1 is KGHSH, CDR2 LQKENI. The CDR3 contains 16 residues.

This rearrangement joins TRBV24-1 to TRBJ1-2, with TRBD1 matching over 7 bases. Germline lookup yields CDR1 KGHDR and CDR2 SFDVKD. CDR3 length: 14 amino acids. V lost 6 bases, J lost 0 bases, and 3 bases stayed unmatched. The CDR3 reads CATSNQGANYGYTF. CDR3 bases: TGTGCCACCAGTAACCAGGGGGCTAACTATGGCTACACCTTC.

This sequence joins TRBV6-2 or TRBV6-3 and TRBJ1-5; tentatively, D is TRBD1 (6 bases). CDR1 MNHEY and CDR2 SVGEGT come from the germline V gene. The CDR3 length is 16 residues. Trimming cost V 2 bases and J 0 bases, with 11 bases left between them. The chain's CDR3 is CASSYHMDSSNQPQHF. In DNA, the CDR3 is TGTGCCAGCAGTTACCATATGGACAGTAGCAATCAGCCCCAGCATTTT.

This chain links TRBV5-1 with TRBJ2-7; D is possibly TRBD2 (6 bases). Germline values: CDR1 SGHRS, CDR2 YFSETQ. V lost 7 bases to trimming and J lost 2 bases, with 16 bases between them. This CDR3 is built from 14 residues. The CDR3 loop is CASAPGGSAYEQYF. The DNA of the CDR3 is TGCGCCAGCGCGCCCGGAGGGTCCGCCTACGAGCAGTACTTC.